This T cell receptor beta chain was observed in a study of molecular identifiers for immune sequencing clone quantification. This clonotype was recorded at least ten times. TCRdb fed the PCR reads into MiXCR, producing one record per CDR3 protein. Altogether fewer than 25,000 distinct CDR3 sequences are present, 17% being singletons, with the ten largest covering approximately 1%. With 6 bases removed from V and 0 bases from J, the gap between germline ends came to 18 bases. CDR1 SNHLY and CDR2 FYNNEI come from the germline V gene. CDR3 length: 17 amino acids. The receptor comes from a human donor in good health. Some libraries in this study had Jurkat cell RNA spiked in. V usage is TRBV2 and J usage is TRBJ1-5; a possible D gene is TRBD1 (5 bases). Specimen: naive CD8+ T cells from blood, with Jurkat cell RNA spiked in. Subset noted: FACS-sorted CD8+CD4-CCR7+CD45RA+ naive T cells. In nucleotides, the CDR3 is TGTGCCAGCAGAATAATCGGGACGGGAGATAGCAATCAGCCCCAGCATTTT. Protein product: CASRIIGTGDSNQPQHF.